The 9 T cell receptor beta chains below come from one sample, sequenced in a study of T-cell reconstitution after alpha-beta-depleted transplantation in children. Preparation of the TCRbeta library used unique molecular identifiers. From the PCR reads, TCRdb called clonotypes with MiXCR, one entry per CDR3 protein. The data hold over 300,000 distinct CDR3 sequences, with 10% observed a single time. The material sequenced was PBMCs from the stem cell graft donor, taken from the stem cell graft. The receptors derive from a human donor who donated a stem cell graft to a child with acute lymphoblastic leukemia.

The chain combines TRBV28 with TRBJ2-7; TRBD1 matches at 8 bases. Germline loops: CDR1 MDHEN, CDR2 SYDVKM. This CDR3 contains 14 residues. Trimming at V came to 4 bases and at J to 5 bases, leaving 7 bases not matched to a gene. The CDR3 DNA sequence: TGTGCCAGCAGTTACAGGGGGACTGGAAACGAGCAGTACTTC. Amino acid sequence: CASSYRGTGNEQYF. Complete variable domain (other parts from reference TRBV28 and TRBJ2-7): DVKVTQSSRYLVKRTGEKVFLECVQDMDHENMFWYRQDPGLGLRLIYFSYDVKMKEKGDIPEGYSVSREKKERFSLILESASTNQTSMYLCASSYRGTGNEQYFGPGTRLTVT.

In regard to this clonotype: A read error may produce the germline difference seen at one junction end. V gene TRBV5-1 combines with J gene TRBJ2-6, with D maybe TRBD1 (6 bases). Germline V CDR1 and CDR2: SGHRS, YFSETQ. The CDR3 spans 15 residues. CDR3 sequence: CASSSQGSGANGLTF. The CDR3, as DNA: TGCGCCAGCAGCTCACAGGGCTCTGGGGCCAACGGCCTGACTTTC. The full variable domain, in which reference TRBV5-1 and TRBJ2-6 provide the parts outside the CDR3, is KAGVTQTPRYLIKTRGQQVTLSCSPISGHRSVSWYQQTPGQGLQFLFEYFSETQRNKGNFPGRFSGRQFSNSRSEMNVSTLELGDSALYLCASSSQGSGANGLTFGAGSRLTVL.

This clonotype was seen ten or more times. This chain's CDR3 is CASGSGRFISGANVLTF. The CDR3 DNA reads TGTGCCAGCGGGTCGGGACGGTTTATCTCTGGGGCCAACGTCCTGACTTTC. The gene calls are TRBV7-8 and TRBJ2-6, with D perhaps assigned TRBD1 or TRBD2 (5 bases each). Between the trimmed V and J ends, which lost 8 bases and 0 bases, there was a span of 17 bases. Germline CDR1 SGHVS, CDR2 FQNEAQ. CDR3 size: 17 residues.

This clonotype was seen more than once but under ten times. The V call is TRBV12-3 or TRBV12-4, the J call TRBJ1-2; TRBD1 is a possible D gene (6 bases). Trimming took 6 bases from V and 1 from J, leaving 18 bases between them. The CDR3 sequence is 16 residues long. The CDR3 protein is CASSRYLGADNYGYTF. In DNA form, the CDR3 reads TGTGCCAGCAGCCGCTATCTGGGGGCCGATAACTATGGCTACACCTTC.

In regard to this clonotype: At one boundary the junction diverges from the germline segment, which might be a read error. The rearrangement joins TRBV7-7 to TRBJ2-1, with 8 positions matching TRBD2. CDR1 is SSHAT, CDR2 FNYEAQ, per germline (reference sequence). CDR3 length equals 15 residues. The CDR3 bases are TGTGCTAGCAGCTTAGCCCCGGGAGGGGACAATGAGCAGTTCTTC. Amino acids: CASSLAPGGDNEQFF.

Notes on this clonotype: Germline and junction disagree at one end, which may indicate a read error. This sequence joins TRBV7-2 and TRBJ1-4; D is unclear. CDR3 length equals 13 residues. Germline values: CDR1 SGHTA, CDR2 FQGNSA. DNA of the CDR3: TGTGCCAGCAGCCTTGGGTCTAAGGAAAAACTGTTTTTT. Translation gives CASSLGSKEKLFF.

This clonotype came up a few times. The chain couples TRBV9 to TRBJ2-1; possible D gene TRBD2, 6 bases. V was pared by 3 bases and J by 1 base, with 11 bases between. The CDR3 runs 15 residues. The germline V gene has CDR1 SGDLS and CDR2 YYNGEE. CDR3 DNA: TGTGCCAGCAGCGAACTAGCTGCTTCCTACAATGAGCAGTTCTTC. Translating gives CASSELAASYNEQFF.

This clonotype showed up many times. The V gene is TRBV11-2, the J gene TRBJ2-3; D remains unclear. V was cut by 4 bases and J by 5 bases, with 10 bases left in between. CDR3 length equals 13 residues. CDR1 and CDR2 from the germline V gene are SGHAT and FQNNGV. CDR3 sequence: CASSSGPKDTQYF. The DNA for the CDR3 is TGTGCCAGCAGCTCAGGACCCAAAGATACGCAGTATTTT.

This chain uses TRBV15 with TRBJ2-1; D not certain. Germline V lookup: CDR1 LNHNV, CDR2 YYDKDF (reference sequence). CDR3 size: 14 residues. V was clipped by 1 base and J by 7 bases, with 11 bases between them. CDR3 nucleotides: TGTGCCACCAGCAGAGTCTCAGTATGGAATGAGCAGTTCTTC. This gives the protein CATSRVSVWNEQFF.